Sequencing of this T cell receptor beta chain was carried out in a study of vaccination and CD4 T cells after COVID-19. In the study overall: Median time from COVID diagnosis to post-COVID sampling was under 120 days (35 to 161). The peptides that stimulated the cells were overlapping spike peptides from SARS-CoV-2, HCoV-NL63, HCoV-OC43 and HCoV-229E. General observations from the study: The median proportion of reactive clones detected only post-vaccination in convalescent patients was 86.3%.

Points on this clonotype: Its specificity is not known.

The Oncomine TCR Beta short-read assay was applied to DNA of cultured CD4+ T cells. TCRdb fed the PCR reads into MiXCR, producing one record per CDR3 protein. The sample yields roughly 9,000 distinct CDR3 sequences, 47% seen once. With V trimmed by 5 bases and J by 1 base, 6 bases remained unmatched. This CDR3 comprises 15 residues. Looked up from germline, CDR1 is SGHTA and CDR2 is FQGNSA. Treatment indicated: approximately 11-day PBMC culture with coronavirus spike peptide pools or control peptides (ViraFEST assay). Prior to the COVID-19 pandemic (2011-2018), the unexposed donor's CD4+ T cells were collected. Under the ViraFEST approach, antigen-specific T cells were expanded with peptide pools and TCRs subsequently sequenced.

The clonotype was recovered from a human donor in good health. V is TRBV7-2 and J is TRBJ2-5; TRBD2 matches at 8 bases. The sequenced material came from CD4+ T cells from blood, cultured in vitro. In DNA form, the CDR3 reads TGTGCCAGCAGCCCGGGGGGGCCAACCCAAGAGACCCAGTACTTC. Protein: CASSPGGPTQETQYF. Combining the CDR3 with reference TRBV7-2 and TRBJ2-5 gives the whole variable domain GAGVSQSPSNKVTEKGKDVELRCDPISGHTALYWYRQSLGQGLEFLIYFQGNSAPDKSGLPSDRFSAERTGGSVSTLTIQRTQQEDSAVYLCASSPGGPTQETQYFGPGTRLLVL.